This T cell receptor beta chain was captured by sequencing in a study of response to subunit inactivated influenza vaccine (dated by TCRdb to the late 2010s). Context from the whole study: Deep quantitative T cell receptor repertoire profiling was used in the study to track responses to a trivalent subunit inactivated influenza vaccine. The investigation overall reported the following: It was suggested by the authors that each seasonal influenza vaccination may recruit only a limited number of new T cells.

This clonotype was seen a handful of times. The specificity of this receptor is unknown. No much larger clone exists at a distance of one base, and base qualities are not known. The library came from RT-PCR. Sequenced using an Illumina HiSeq 2500. TCRdb applied fastp at Q25 and MiXCR to the public reads, then kept only in-frame beta chains. Rows with one shared CDR3 protein collapse into an entry with the most common genes and DNA. Counted in this sample were around 710,000 distinct CDR3 sequences; roughly 14% of them appeared once. 6% to 7% of the sample rests with the top ten. The TCR sequence derives from a middle-aged man who received an inactivated influenza vaccine. Donor details come from another sample of the same person, matched by shared clones. The specimen comprised PBMCs from blood, sampled approximately 15 days before vaccination.

The CDR3 region reads CASSLDRNLMANVLTF. The sequenced DNA is TGCGCCAGCAGCTTGGACAGGAATCTTATGGCCAACGTCCTGACTTTC. The V and J segments used are TRBV5-1 and TRBJ2-6, with TRBD1 perhaps the D gene, on 5 matching bases. Based on the germline V gene, the CDR1 and CDR2 sequences are SGHRS and YFSETQ. From the cysteine through the phenylalanine, the CDR3 covers 16 amino acids. Just CDR3 DNA is preserved here, 48 bases in frame from base 1. The junction carries 13 bases between V and J, which are trimmed by 0 bases and 6 bases respectively.